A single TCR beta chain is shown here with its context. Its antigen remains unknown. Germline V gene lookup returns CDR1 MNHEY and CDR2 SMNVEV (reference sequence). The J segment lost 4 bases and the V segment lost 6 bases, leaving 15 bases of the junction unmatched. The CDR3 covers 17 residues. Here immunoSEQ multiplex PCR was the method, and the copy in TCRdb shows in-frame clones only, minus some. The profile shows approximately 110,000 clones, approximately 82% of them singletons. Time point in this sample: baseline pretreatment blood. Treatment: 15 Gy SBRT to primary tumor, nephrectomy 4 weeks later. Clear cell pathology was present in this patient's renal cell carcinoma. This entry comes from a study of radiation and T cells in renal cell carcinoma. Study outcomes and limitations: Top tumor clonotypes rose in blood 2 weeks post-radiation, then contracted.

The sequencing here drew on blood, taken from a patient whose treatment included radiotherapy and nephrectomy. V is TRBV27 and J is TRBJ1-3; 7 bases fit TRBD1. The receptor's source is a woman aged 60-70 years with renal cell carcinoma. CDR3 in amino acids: CASSRGGGAKIGNTIYF. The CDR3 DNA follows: TGTGCCAGCAGCCGAGGAGGGGGCGCAAAAATAGGAAACACCATATATTTT.